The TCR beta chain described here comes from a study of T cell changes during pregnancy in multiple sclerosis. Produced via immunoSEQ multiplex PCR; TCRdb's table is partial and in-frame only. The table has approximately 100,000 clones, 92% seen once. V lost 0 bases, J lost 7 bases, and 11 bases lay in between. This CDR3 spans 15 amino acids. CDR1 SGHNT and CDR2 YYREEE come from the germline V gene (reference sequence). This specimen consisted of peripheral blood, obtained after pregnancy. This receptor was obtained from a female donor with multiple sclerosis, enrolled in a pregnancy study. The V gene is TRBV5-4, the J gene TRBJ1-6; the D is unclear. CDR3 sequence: CASSLAAGENSPLHF. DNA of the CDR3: TGTGCCAGCAGCTTGGCGGCAGGCGAGAATTCACCCCTCCACTTT.